Each of the 23 T cell receptor beta chains below was sequenced from the same sample in a study of T cell clonality in common variable immunodeficiency (dated by TCRdb to between 2015 and 2016). The library was obtained by the immunoSEQ multiplex PCR assay. Sourced from immuneACCESS, this table was stored by TCRdb with only in-frame sequences that have V and J called. A share of the clones is absent; for the studies checked, an unresolved V gene accounts for under half, and the remainder has no known explanation. This sample has 35,000 to 50,000 clones in the table, none counted a single time. The top ten constitute around 0.7% of the sample. Sequenced sample: peripheral blood mononuclear cells. All receptors come from a person between 18 and 75 years old in good health.

This clone was detected many times. The read ends 3 residues early relative to the CDR3; the germline J gene fills the gap. This sample also contains other DNA sequences that code for the same CDR3. V and J are TRBV5-1 and TRBJ2-5; 8 nucleotides match TRBD1. V lost 4 bases, J lost 4 bases, and 3 bases stayed unmatched. The CDR3 has 13 residues. CDR1 SGHRS and CDR2 YFSETQ come from the germline V gene. CDR3 DNA, as far as it was read: TGCGCCAGCAGCAGAGACAGGGGAGAGACC. It translates to CASSRDRGET. The entire CDR3 protein is CASSRDRGETQYF.

In this sample, this clone turned up many times. The read gets to within 3 residues of the CDR3 end, and the germline J gene fills in the rest. V gene TRBV5-1 combines with J gene TRBJ1-1; D remains unclear. CDR3 length: 15 amino acids. With 4 bases removed from V and 1 base from J, the gap between germline ends came to 14 bases. Germline values: CDR1 SGHRS, CDR2 YFSETQ. The sequenced part of the CDR3 DNA is TGCGCCAGCAGCCCCGAGACACGATGGAACACTGAA. It translates to CASSPETRWNTE. The CDR3 reads in full as CASSPETRWNTEAFF.

In this sample, this clone turned up many times. The CDR3 loop reads CASRWTGGFYGYTF. CDR3 DNA (partial): TGCGCCAGCAGGTGGACAGGGGGGTTCTATGGC. V usage is TRBV5-1 and J usage is TRBJ1-2, with 10 nucleotides matching TRBD1. The CDR3 end is not reached by the read, which stops 3 residues before it; the germline J gene fills it in. J was trimmed by 4 bases and V by 5 bases; bases with no gene match: 5. The germline V gene has CDR1 SGHRS and CDR2 YFSETQ. The CDR3 sequence is 14 residues long.

This clone was found many times. The read ends 3 residues before the CDR3 terminus; that terminus is restored from the germline J gene. V and J are TRBV5-8 and TRBJ1-2; D is ambiguous. The germline V gene encodes CDR1 SGHTS and CDR2 YDEGEE. V lost 0 bases to trimming and J lost 4 bases, with 4 bases between them. The CDR3 is 12 amino acids. Incomplete CDR3 DNA: TGTGCCAGCAGCTTGGAGGGCTATGGC. Translating it yields CASSLEGYG. The whole CDR3 is CASSLEGYGYTF.

This clone was seen ten or more times. The read ends 3 residues before the CDR3 terminus; that terminus is restored from the germline J gene. The chain joins TRBV11-2 to TRBJ1-2, with TRBD1 matching over 10 bases. The length of the CDR3 is 14 residues. Germline assignment: CDR1 SGHAT and CDR2 FQNNGV. CDR3 in amino acids: CASSLGGQGGGYTF. Partial CDR3 DNA: TGTGCCAGCAGCTTAGGCGGACAGGGGGGGGGC.

This clone was recorded many times. The CDR3 is cut off 3 residues early in the read; its end comes from the germline J gene. This chain uses TRBV6-1 with TRBJ2-6; D gene ambiguous. The CDR3 is 15 residues long. Germline V gene lookup returns CDR1 MNHNS and CDR2 SASEGT. The V gene lost 4 bases and the J gene lost 0 bases, with 7 bases spanning the gap. CDR3 loop: CASSGQNSGANVLTF. Partial CDR3 DNA: TGTGCCAGCAGTGGTCAGAACTCTGGGGCCAACGTC.

This clone was recorded at least ten times. The missing CDR3 end, 3 residues past where the read stops, is filled in from the germline J gene. The gene calls are TRBV5-1 and TRBJ2-5; TRBD1 is a possible D gene (5 bases). CDR1 is SGHRS and CDR2 is YFSETQ in the germline V gene. The CDR3 length is 14 residues. Trimming stripped 0 bases from V and 4 bases from J, with 10 bases between. The CDR3 protein is CASSLAGQGETQYF. The sequenced part of the CDR3 DNA is TGCGCCAGCAGCTTGGCCGGCCAGGGAGAGACC. The entire variable domain, with the rest obtained from reference TRBV5-1 and TRBJ2-5, is as follows: KAGVTQTPRYLIKTRGQQVTLSCSPISGHRSVSWYQQTPGQGLQFLFEYFSETQRNKGNFPGRFSGRQFSNSRSEMNVSTLELGDSALYLCASSLAGQGETQYFGPGTRLLVL.

In this sample, this clone turned up many times. The CDR3 end falls 3 residues outside the read, so it is completed with the germline J gene. The rearrangement joins TRBV18 to TRBJ2-4; 8 bases line up with TRBD1. Trimming took 2 bases from V and 6 from J; bases not matched to a gene: 9. Germline values: CDR1 KGHSH, CDR2 LQKENI. This CDR3 contains 16 residues. The part of the CDR3 DNA that was read is TGTGCCAGCTCACCAGGACAGGGAGCCCTTTCAAACATT. Translating gives CASSPGQGALSNI. The full CDR3 is CASSPGQGALSNIQYF.

This clone was seen at least ten times. One junction end disagrees with the germline gene, perhaps due to a read error. The CDR3 goes on 3 residues after the read ends, and that part is filled in from the germline J gene. Other DNA sequences in the same sample also yield this CDR3. V and J are TRBV9 and TRBJ2-1; D is perhaps TRBD2 (5 bases). The CDR3 is 13 residues long. From germline, CDR1 is SGDLS and CDR2 YYNGEE. CDR3 residues: CASSVAYYNEQFF. The covered CDR3 bases are TGTGCCAGTAGCGTAGCTTACTACAATGAG.

The sample holds many counts of this clone. Sequencing ends 3 residues short of the CDR3 end; the germline J gene provides the rest. The chain combines TRBV30 with TRBJ2-1; 14 bases are shared with TRBD2. Per germline, CDR1 GTSNPN and CDR2 SVGIG (reference sequence). V lost 7 bases and J lost 4; bases outside the gene matches: 15. CDR3 length: 18 amino acids. This chain's CDR3 is CALRGTSGSRGGYNEQFF. The covered CDR3 bases are TGTGCCTTAAGAGGGACTAGCGGGAGTCGTGGGGGGTACAATGAG.

This clone was detected only a few times. The CDR3 end is not reached by the read, which stops 3 residues before it; the germline J gene fills it in. The chain recombines TRBV19 with TRBJ1-5; the D is unclear. Germline V gene lookup returns CDR1 LNHDA and CDR2 SQIVND (reference sequence). Trimming cost V 0 bases and J 6 bases, with 15 bases left between them. The CDR3 sequence is 16 residues long. CDR3 DNA, as far as it was read: TGTGCCAGTAGTATAGATCTATTGTATTCCGGTCAGCCC. This sequence encodes CASSIDLLYSGQP. From start to end, the CDR3 is CASSIDLLYSGQPQHF.

This clone was recorded many times. The missing CDR3 end, 3 residues past where the read stops, is filled in from the germline J gene. V gene TRBV28 combines with J gene TRBJ2-1, with D perhaps matching TRBD2 (7 bases). The CDR3 loop spans 15 amino acids. Germline loops: CDR1 MDHEN, CDR2 SYDVKM. V was clipped by 5 bases and J by 9 bases, with 20 bases between them. CDR3 protein: CASSPRGEGGGEQFF. The CDR3 DNA, read in part, is TGTGCCAGCAGTCCCCGGGGGGAGGGGGGCGGTGAG.

Ten or more counts support this clone. The read ends 3 residues early relative to the CDR3; the germline J gene fills the gap. The chain links TRBV6-2 or TRBV6-3 to TRBJ1-4; D remains ambiguous. This CDR3 is 15 amino acids long. From germline, CDR1 is MNHEY and CDR2 SVGEGT. Trimming removed 5 bases at V and 0 bases at J, with 10 bases between. The covered CDR3 bases are TGTGCCAGCAGTACATCAGGTGCAACTAATGAAAAA. Protein sequence: CASSTSGATNEK. In full, the CDR3 reads CASSTSGATNEKLFF.

The sample holds many counts of this clone. The CDR3 loop is CASSVLQGAYEQYF. Partial CDR3 DNA: TGCGCCAGCAGTGTGTTACAGGGGGCCTACGAG. V is TRBV10-1 and J is TRBJ2-7; 8 nucleotides align to TRBD1. The read ends 3 residues early relative to the CDR3; the germline J gene fills the gap. This CDR3 has 14 residues. Germline V gives CDR1 WNHNN, CDR2 SYGVQD (reference sequence). Trimming at V came to 4 bases and at J to 2 bases, leaving 4 bases not matched to a gene.

This clone was counted at least ten times. Coverage ceases 3 residues before the CDR3 finishes, and the germline J gene fills in the end. This chain links TRBV29-1 with TRBJ2-7, with 14 bases that match TRBD2. J lost 4 bases, V lost 2 bases, and 7 bases had no gene match. The CDR3 runs 16 residues. Germline V gene lookup returns CDR1 SQVTM and CDR2 ANQGSEA. The CDR3 sequence: CSVENRGTSGRYEQYF. The covered CDR3 bases are TGCAGCGTTGAAAACAGGGGGACTAGCGGGAGATACGAG.

This clone was recorded at least ten times. The read gets to within 3 residues of the CDR3 end, and the germline J gene fills in the rest. The chain uses TRBV2 and TRBJ1-2; 8 bases line up with TRBD1. The germline V gene encodes CDR1 SNHLY and CDR2 FYNNEI. The CDR3 is made up of 13 amino acids. The DNA read from the CDR3 is TGTGCCAGCAGTGCCCGGACAGGGTACGGC. This translates into CASSARTGYG. The entire CDR3 is CASSARTGYGYTF. Variable domain in full (rest from reference TRBV2 and TRBJ1-2): EPEVTQTPSHQVTQMGQEVILRCVPISNHLYFYWYRQILGQKVEFLVSFYNNEISEKSEIFDDQFSVERPDGSNFTLKIRSTKLEDSAMYFCASSARTGYGYTFGSGTRLTVV.

This clone was counted ten times or more. The CDR3 end falls 3 residues outside the read, so it is completed with the germline J gene. The chain couples TRBV2 to TRBJ1-5; TRBD1 matches at 7 bases. The CDR3 covers 15 residues. J lost 1 base, V lost 4 bases, and 4 bases had no gene match. Germline assignment: CDR1 SNHLY and CDR2 FYNNEI. The CDR3 DNA, read in part, is TGTGCCAGCAGTGCCGACAGGGTGAGCAATCAGCCC. Translation gives CASSADRVSNQP. The CDR3 in full is CASSADRVSNQPQHF.

There are many counts of this clone. The read comes to an end 3 residues before the CDR3 does, leaving the germline J gene to fill in the end. The chain recombines TRBV7-9 with TRBJ1-1; possible D gene TRBD1, 6 bases. The CDR3 sequence is 12 residues long. V lost 3 bases, J lost 7 bases, and 9 bases lay in between. Looked up from germline, CDR1 is SEHNR and CDR2 is FQNEAQ (reference sequence). Here the CDR3 reads CASSFQGIEAFF. The CDR3 DNA, read in part, is TGTGCCAGCAGCTTCCAGGGGATTGAA.

Many counts were recorded for this clone. With the read ending 3 residues before the CDR3 end, the germline J gene is used to fill in that end. J is TRBJ2-2 and V is TRBV20-1; D is possibly TRBD1 (6 bases). CDR1 and CDR2 from the germline V gene are DFQATT and SNEGSKA (reference sequence). V lost 6 bases, J lost 0 bases, and 11 bases lay in between. There are 14 residues in the CDR3. The part of the CDR3 DNA that was read is TGCAGTGCGACCGGACAGCCGAACACCGGGGAG. Its protein product is CSATGQPNTGE. The CDR3 reads in full as CSATGQPNTGELFF.

This clone occurred many times. The read finishes 3 residues shy of the CDR3 end, and the germline J gene is used to complete it. This chain joins TRBV11-2 and TRBJ1-1, with 8 nucleotides matching TRBD1. Trimming at V came to 3 bases and at J to 5 bases, leaving 5 bases not matched to a gene. This CDR3 is built from 14 residues. Germline V CDR1 and CDR2: SGHAT, FQNNGV. The covered CDR3 bases are TGTGCCAGCAGCTTCCCGGACAGGGTGACTGAA. It yields the protein CASSFPDRVTE. The complete CDR3 reads CASSFPDRVTEAFF.

Ten or more counts support this clone. The read ends 3 residues shy of where the CDR3 ends; the end is completed using the germline J gene. This chain joins TRBV28 and TRBJ1-5; TRBD1 matches at 9 bases. V was pared by 8 bases and J by 4 bases, with 3 bases of the junction left unmatched. The germline CDR1 and CDR2 sequences are MDHEN and SYDVKM. CDR3 length equals 13 residues. The CDR3 bases that were read are TGTGCCAGCCTCGACAGGGGGAATCAGCCC. This encodes CASLDRGNQP. The full CDR3 protein is CASLDRGNQPQHF.

This clone was seen ten or more times. The read ends 3 residues before the CDR3 terminus; that terminus is restored from the germline J gene. The V call is TRBV29-1, the J call TRBJ2-1, with TRBD1 identical over 7 bases. This CDR3 region has 16 residues. CDR1 and CDR2 from the germline V gene are SQVTM and ANQGSEA. The junction had 10 bases not matched to a gene; V was cut back by 0 bases and J by 5 bases. CDR3 amino acids: CSVEDQGSRGNNEQFF. The sequenced part of the CDR3 DNA is TGCAGCGTTGAAGATCAAGGGAGCAGGGGGAACAATGAG.

This clone was observed many times. Read coverage stops 3 residues before the CDR3 terminus; the germline J gene supplies the remainder. V and J are TRBV11-2 and TRBJ2-5, with 11 bases aligning to TRBD2. This CDR3 contains 15 residues. Germline V lookup: CDR1 SGHAT, CDR2 FQNNGV. Losses at the gene ends were 5 bases for V and 4 bases for J; bases not matched to a gene: 6. The part of the CDR3 DNA that was read is TGTGCCAGCAGCAGAGACGGGACTAGCGGAGAGACC. Translated, it gives CASSRDGTSGET. The CDR3 reads in full as CASSRDGTSGETQYF.